The 18 T cell receptor beta chains below come from one sample, sequenced in a study of blood T cell repertoires in COVID-19. Sequencing was performed with immunoSEQ multiplex PCR; in TCRdb, only in-frame clones are kept and a portion is missing. The repertoire holds 65,000 to 90,000 clones, with 87% as singletons. What was sequenced was peripheral blood. The receptors were sampled from a man aged 25 to 40 with acute or convalescent COVID-19.

V usage is TRBV3-1 (or the pseudogene TRBV3-2) and J usage is TRBJ1-2, with D possibly being TRBD1 (5 bases). The CDR3 totals 15 residues. CDR1 is LGHDT and CDR2 is YNNKEL in the germline V gene (reference sequence). V lost 0 bases and J lost 5, with 13 bases in between. The CDR3 region has the DNA TGTGCCAGCAGCCAAGAAGGTGCAGGGAGGTATGGCTACACCTTC. This sequence encodes CASSQEGAGRYGYTF.

The rearrangement uses TRBV24-1 and TRBJ2-3, with D tentatively TRBD2 (5 bases). The CDR3 is made up of 17 amino acids. Germline V lookup: CDR1 KGHDR, CDR2 SFDVKD. Trimming took off 0 bases at V and 0 bases at J, with 12 bases between the two ends. CDR3 sequence: CATSDLAGGGSTDTQYF. CDR3 in DNA: TGTGCCACCAGTGATTTGGCTGGCGGCGGGAGCACAGATACGCAGTATTTT.

This clone was picked up a small number of times. The J gene is TRBJ1-6, the V gene TRBV19, with D hard to call. The V gene lost 6 bases and the J gene lost 8 bases, with 14 bases spanning the gap. Germline CDR1 and CDR2: LNHDA and SQIVND (reference sequence). The CDR3 totals 14 residues. CDR3 protein: CASRRRTGDSPLHF. The CDR3 coding sequence is TGTGCCAGTAGGAGACGGACGGGAGATTCACCCCTCCACTTT.

V is TRBV28 and J is TRBJ2-3, with unresolved D. The CDR3 is 12 amino acids. Germline V lookup: CDR1 MDHEN, CDR2 SYDVKM. The V and J ends lost 7 bases and 6 bases respectively, with 11 bases between them. The CDR3 nucleotides read TGTGCCAGCACCCGACTTGGGGATACGCAGTATTTT. Its translation is CASTRLGDTQYF. The variable domain in full, with the rest retrieved from reference TRBV28 and TRBJ2-3, is DVKVTQSSRYLVKRTGEKVFLECVQDMDHENMFWYRQDPGLGLRLIYFSYDVKMKEKGDIPEGYSVSREKKERFSLILESASTNQTSMYLCASTRLGDTQYFGPGTRLTVL.

The table lists this clone with a count of one. The chain carries TRBV19 and TRBJ2-2, with D perhaps TRBD1 (5 bases). The CDR3 spans 16 residues. Trimming pared 1 base from V and 2 bases from J, leaving 11 bases between. Per germline, CDR1 LNHDA and CDR2 SQIVND (reference sequence). CDR3 nucleotide sequence: TGTGCCAGTAGTATAGTGGGCAGGGTTAACACCGGGGAGCTGTTTTTT. Residues: CASSIVGRVNTGELFF.

V gene TRBV12-3 or TRBV12-4 combines with J gene TRBJ2-7, with D tentatively TRBD1 (6 bases). This CDR3 has 13 residues. The V end lost 8 bases, the J end lost 2 bases, and 13 bases lay between the germline ends. The CDR3 reads CASLREGAYEQYF. The CDR3 nucleotides read TGTGCCAGCCTGCGAGAGGGGGCCTACGAGCAGTACTTC.

V is TRBV4-3 and J is TRBJ2-2; 9 bases line up with TRBD1. The V gene's germline CDR1 is LGHNA and CDR2 YSLEER. The CDR3 is 16 amino acids. With V trimmed by 3 bases and J by 4 bases, 6 bases remained unmatched. For the CDR3, the DNA is TGCGCCAGCAGCCAGGGACAGGGCGTCGTCACCGGGGAGCTGTTTTTT. Protein: CASSQGQGVVTGELFF.

The V call is TRBV10-3, the J call TRBJ2-5; 7 bases fit TRBD1. The CDR3 sequence is 15 residues long. The V segment lost 1 base and the J segment 1 base; nucleotides outside the gene matches: 3. Germline V lookup: CDR1 ENHRY, CDR2 SYGVKD. The CDR3 DNA reads as TGTGCCATCAGTGAGTTCGGACAGGCCCAAGAGACCCAGTACTTC. Protein sequence: CAISEFGQAQETQYF.

The V call is TRBV30, the J call TRBJ1-4; 8 positions agree with TRBD1. Germline lookup yields CDR1 GTSNPN and CDR2 SVGIG (reference sequence). The CDR3 covers 13 residues. The V gene end was trimmed by 5 bases and the J gene end by 5 bases; junction bases not matched to a gene: 4. The CDR3: CAWATGVNEKLFF. DNA for the CDR3: TGTGCCTGGGCGACAGGGGTGAATGAAAAACTGTTTTTT.

Concerning this clone: Other DNA sequences from this sample encode an identical CDR3 as well. The V call is TRBV2, the J call TRBJ1-1; maybe TRBD1 (6 bases). The CDR3 extends over 14 amino acids. Germline V lookup: CDR1 SNHLY, CDR2 FYNNEI. V was clipped by 3 bases and J by 0 bases, with 8 bases between them. The CDR3 DNA sequence: TGTGCCAGCAGTGAGCAGGGGTTGAACACTGAAGCTTTCTTT. Translated, it gives CASSEQGLNTEAFF.

The genes are TRBV3-1 (or the pseudogene TRBV3-2) and TRBJ2-1; 8 bases map to TRBD2. The length of the CDR3 is 15 residues. J lost 8 bases, V lost 3 bases, and 9 bases had no gene match. Germline V gene data show CDR1 as LGHDT and CDR2 as YNNKEL (reference sequence). The CDR3 coding sequence is TGTGCCAGCAGCCACCCTTTCGGGGGGGAGTATGAGCAGTTCTTC. Its protein is CASSHPFGGEYEQFF.

The chain carries TRBV6-5 and TRBJ2-1; D perhaps matches TRBD1 (5 bases). V lost 5 bases and J 3 bases, leaving 14 bases between the germline ends. The CDR3 is 15 amino acids. Germline V gene data show CDR1 as MNHEY and CDR2 as SVGAGI. DNA for the CDR3: TGTGCCAGCAGTACCCAGGGTTTAGTCTACAATGAGCAGTTCTTC. Amino acid sequence: CASSTQGLVYNEQFF.

V and J are TRBV5-8 and TRBJ2-2; D remains unclear. Trimming removed 1 base from V and 3 bases from J, with 4 bases in between. This CDR3 has 13 residues. Germline V CDR1 and CDR2: SGHTS, YDEGEE. CDR3 sequence: CASSLIYTGELFF. As DNA, the CDR3 is TGTGCCAGCAGCTTGATCTACACCGGGGAGCTGTTTTTT.

The chain uses TRBV5-6 and TRBJ2-2; 7 nucleotides match TRBD1. Looked up from germline, CDR1 is SGHDT and CDR2 is YYEEEE. The CDR3 runs to 13 residues. V was pared by 2 bases and J by 8 bases, with 3 bases of the junction left unmatched. CDR3 sequence (DNA): TGTGCCAGCAGCTTCGACAGGGTGGGGGAGCTGTTTTTT. It encodes CASSFDRVGELFF.

The J gene is TRBJ2-5, the V gene TRBV5-1, with 9 bases lining up with TRBD1. The V gene's germline CDR1 is SGHRS and CDR2 YFSETQ. The ends lost 4 bases at V and 2 bases at J; junction bases unmatched: 6. The CDR3 is 15 residues long. CDR3 DNA: TGCGCCAGCAGCCTGCCCGGGACAGGGCAAGAGACCCAGTACTTC. It specifies CASSLPGTGQETQYF. The full variable domain, completed using reference TRBV5-1 and TRBJ2-5, is KAGVTQTPRYLIKTRGQQVTLSCSPISGHRSVSWYQQTPGQGLQFLFEYFSETQRNKGNFPGRFSGRQFSNSRSEMNVSTLELGDSALYLCASSLPGTGQETQYFGPGTRLLVL.

At least ten counts were recorded for this clone. The V call is TRBV3-1 (or the pseudogene TRBV3-2), the J call TRBJ1-1, with 7 nucleotides matching TRBD1. Germline V CDR1 and CDR2: LGHDT, YNNKEL (reference sequence). Unmatched junction bases numbered 8, after V lost 5 bases and J lost 8 bases. CDR3 length: 13 residues. CDR3 bases: TGTGCCAGCAGCTTAACAGGGGCCCCAGAAGCTTTCTTT. It is translated as CASSLTGAPEAFF.

The V gene is TRBV6-4, the J gene TRBJ2-2; TRBD2 might be the D (5 bases). Germline V lookup: CDR1 MRHNA, CDR2 SNTAGT. CDR3 size: 15 residues. V lost 4 bases and J 6 bases, leaving 15 bases between the germline ends. The CDR3 spells CASSVGLGSAGELFF. The CDR3 DNA reads TGTGCCAGCAGTGTCGGATTGGGTAGCGCCGGGGAGCTGTTTTTT.

This chain links TRBV28 with TRBJ1-2; TRBD1 aligns across 9 bases. The CDR3 covers 14 residues. Unmatched junction bases numbered 9, after V lost 5 bases and J lost 8 bases. Germline V lookup: CDR1 MDHEN, CDR2 SYDVKM. The CDR3: CASSPARDREGYTF. DNA for the CDR3: TGTGCCAGCAGTCCAGCCCGGGACAGGGAAGGCTACACCTTC.